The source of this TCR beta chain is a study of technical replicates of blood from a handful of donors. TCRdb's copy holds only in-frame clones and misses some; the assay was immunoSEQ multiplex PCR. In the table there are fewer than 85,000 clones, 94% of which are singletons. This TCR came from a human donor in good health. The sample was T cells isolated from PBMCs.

Here the CDR3 reads CASRAYGESSYNEQFF. In DNA, the CDR3 is TGTGCCAGCAGGGCTTATGGAGAGAGCTCCTACAATGAGCAGTTCTTC. V gene TRBV25-1 combines with J gene TRBJ2-1; unclear D gene. The CDR3 runs 16 residues. Germline V lookup: CDR1 MGHDK, CDR2 SYGVNS. Trimming removed 6 bases at V and 0 bases at J, with 15 bases between.